This entry is about one TCR beta chain. Its antigen is currently unknown. The record originates from a study of T cell repertoires in cytomegalovirus infection. As for the study in general: CMV epitopes used comprised recently identified HLA-C-restricted ones and well-studied HLA-B-restricted ones.

Study observations and caveats: HLA-C-restricted CMV clonotypes gave the most frequent clonotype in two of eight donors.

The CDR3 loop spans 15 amino acids. V trimming: 7 bases; J trimming: 6 bases; junction bases outside the gene matches: 10. CDR1 is DFQATT, CDR2 SNEGSKA, per germline (reference sequence). Each CDR3 protein gets one entry after TCRdb re-called the reads with MiXCR. The sample lists 650,000 to 900,000 distinct CDR3 sequences, over 25% seen once, with 12% in the top ten. This TCR was sampled from a human donor in good health (CMV status not recorded). Some clones in this sample may be carry-over from other donors' samples. J is TRBJ2-2 and V is TRBV20-1, with 11 bases aligning to TRBD2. The material sequenced was cultured CD8+ T cells from PBMCs, taken from culture after CMV antigen stimulation. CDR3 coding DNA: TGCAGTGTGAATAGCGGGGGGGCCGAGGCCGGGGAGCTGTTTTTT. Amino acid sequence: CSVNSGGAEAGELFF.